This T cell receptor beta chain is from a study of T cells in Graves' hyperthyroidism and ophthalmopathy (dated by TCRdb to between 2018 and 2021). Notes on the research overall: Peripheral blood was collected at initial diagnosis, before any treatment. TCR V-J signatures able to tell the groups apart were searched for in a discovery cohort of some 97 patients, of whom more than 40 had Graves' ophthalmopathy and around 56 had stable Graves' hyperthyroidism. Whether ophthalmopathy could be predicted prospectively was tested in an independent validation cohort made up of under 20 hyperthyroidism patients plus 17 patients who later progressed to ophthalmopathy. The roughly 90 discovery patients were divided at random into training and test sets in a 7:3 ratio. Thyroid tissue and blood T-cell repertoires from six Graves' hyperthyroidism patients were also compared in the study. After sampling, hyperthyroidism patients received methimazole starting at 30 mg daily, and ophthalmopathy patients received high-dose intravenous methylprednisolone. According to the paper, TCR Vbeta CDR3 sequencing was carried out on over 130 peripheral blood samples, which came from more than 40 ophthalmopathy, fewer than 80 hyperthyroidism and some 17 progressor patients. Paper-wide results and their limitations: No statistical method was used to fix the sample size in advance, and group allocation was not hidden from the investigators. Most expanded thyroid clonotypes (frequency above 0.001) were also found in blood, which suggests that blood repertoires may mirror thyroid immune responses. A 13 V-J signature model separated ophthalmopathy from stable hyperthyroidism, with 87.88% sensitivity and about 81% specificity in cross-validation and 80%/75% in testing. During validation, the model predicted progression to ophthalmopathy a median of about 6.5 months ahead of onset, with 70.59% sensitivity and roughly 75% specificity.

Graves' hyperthyroidism was defined as stable when no progression to ophthalmopathy occurred over 18 months of follow-up. The hyperthyroidism patients were between 18 and 65 years old and newly diagnosed, with a disease duration of less than 2 months. Patients with uncontrolled infections, other autoimmune diseases, pregnancy or lactation were excluded. Diagnoses were established on the basis of clinical symptoms, serum thyroxine and TRAb, thyroid ultrasound, and orbital computed tomography. PBMCs were separated from under 11 ml of fresh peripheral blood using Ficoll-Paque density gradient centrifugation. Total RNA was extracted using Trizol reagent, and RNA quality was assessed on an Agilent 2100 Bioanalyzer. For this chain, trimming is 5 bases at the V end and 8 bases at the J end, and the number of junction bases without a gene match is 10. Its CDR3 holds 14 amino acids, cysteine through phenylalanine. The read is trimmed to its CDR3 DNA, 42 bases read in frame from base 1. In the germline V gene, CDR1 corresponds to MNHNS and CDR2 to SASEGT.

This clonotype was seen repeatedly, ten times or more. This clone's antigen is unknown. No base-level quality is on record; no much larger clone is a single base apart. TCR beta CDR3 regions were amplified from RNA transcripts. The TCR CDR3 was subjected to a first round of RT-PCR using the HTBI primer set and the Qiagen OneStep RT-PCR kit. Libraries were constructed in a second round of multiplex PCR, after which size selection and purification were carried out. The libraries were sequenced on an Illumina HiSeq2000 using paired-end 100 bp reads. In the source study's methods: SOAPnuke was used to process the raw data, with reads discarded if the reads contained adapters or uncalled bases, had a mean Phred below 15, or lacked an exact constant-primer or identifier match. COPE v1.2.5 was used to merge the high-quality paired reads, and each unique nucleotide sequence was defined as a clonotype. MiTCR v1.1 was used to align the clonotypes against IMGT TRBV, TRBD and TRBJ reference segments. The analysis was restricted to V-J combinations with a frequency above 0.0001, which together covered 99% to 99.2% of the repertoires. A TCS score was defined as the ratio of F50 (clonal expansion) to E x V (chaos), with BLOSUM62-based TCRdist applied between CDR3 peptides within each V-J. Welch's t-statistics and random forest reduced approximately 520 V-J features to roughly 13, which were used in a naive Bayes classifier (R e1071). The public sequencing data were trimmed at Q25 with fastp and processed into clonotypes with MiXCR by TCRdb, which kept only in-frame beta chains. Each CDR3 protein gets just one entry, which takes the most common genes and DNA from the rows behind it. TCRdb assigned the V and J calls; the authors' analysis was not used. This sample comprises some 760,000 distinct CDR3 sequences, less than 15% of them detected only once. Jointly, the top ten make up about 9.4% of the sample.

This receptor was taken from a woman aged 18 to 35 with Graves' hyperthyroidism. Rearrangement joined TRBV6-1 to TRBJ1-2; TRBD1 fits 8 bases in the junction. Sequencing input: blood. In nucleotide form, the sequence is TGTGCCAGCAGTCTACTAGGGACAGGAAAGGGCTACACCTTC. It encodes CASSLLGTGKGYTF.